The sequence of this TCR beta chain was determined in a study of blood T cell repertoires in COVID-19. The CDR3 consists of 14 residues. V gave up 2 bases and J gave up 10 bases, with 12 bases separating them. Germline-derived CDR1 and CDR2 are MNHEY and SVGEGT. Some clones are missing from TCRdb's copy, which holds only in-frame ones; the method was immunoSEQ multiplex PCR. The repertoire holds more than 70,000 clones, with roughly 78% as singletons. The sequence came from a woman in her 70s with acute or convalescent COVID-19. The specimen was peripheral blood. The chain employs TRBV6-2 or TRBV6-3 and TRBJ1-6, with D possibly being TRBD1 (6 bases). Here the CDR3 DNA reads TGTGCCAGCAGTTACAACAGGGACGGATCACCCCTCCACTTT. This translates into CASSYNRDGSPLHF.